This entry is about one T cell receptor beta chain. Its cognate antigen has yet to be identified. Nothing much larger sits one base from this clone, and base qualities are not available. The data were obtained in a study of cytomegalovirus exposure and HLA in healthy donors (dated by TCRdb to about 2017). Broadly, across the study: According to a later analysis, one platform produced both the roughly 120 validation repertoires and the 550 to 800 repertoires of the first cohort. To predict cytomegalovirus infection status, the study combined high-throughput TCR immunosequencing, statistical association of individual TCRs with disease status, and machine learning. A separate validation cohort of approximately 130 different subjects was used in addition to the roughly 700-subject first cohort. The study was designed to test whether signatures of past pathogen exposure could be identified by cataloging public T cell receptors. Here is what the overall study found, with its caveats: Most TCR sequences were observed very rarely across donors, whereas some public TCRs were present in many individuals. The classifier was reported to diagnose cytomegalovirus status with high specificity and sensitivity in both the original cohort and the validation cohort. The authors suggested that the approach could potentially be generalized to other disease states and immunological phenotypes. A later analysis had no HLA typing for the validation cohort, so co-occurrence there was scored across all 130 or so repertoires. The study gave a list of about 150 TCR beta chains associated with cytomegalovirus. A few of the identified cytomegalovirus-associated TCR beta chains were confirmed in vitro to be specific for cytomegalovirus antigens. Of the cluster scores, roughly 95% were above 0 in a later analysis, which found that TCRs clustered in the first cohort also tended to co-occur in the 95 to 150 validation repertoires.

The donors belonged to the validation cohort of over a hundred subjects, which was separate from the roughly 670-subject first cohort. The CDR3 sequence holds 18 residues, the cysteine and phenylalanine included. The only DNA kept is the CDR3, 54 bases in frame from the first base. Germline trimming amounts to 6 bases on V and 2 bases on J, with 18 as the count of junction bases outside the gene matches. CDR1 MNHEY and CDR2 SMNVEV are derived from the germline V gene (reference sequence). The receptor library was made with the immunoSEQ multiplex PCR assay. The authors' pipeline ran thus. A statistical classification framework was developed to diagnose cytomegalovirus status using the catalog of TCR beta chain sequences. The source is immuneACCESS, and TCRdb retained only in-frame sequences with V and J called. Part of the clones is not carried over; for the studies checked, unresolved V genes explain less than half of this, and the remainder is unexplained. V and J calls and clone size are given by that table; D and trimming were obtained from the DNA. The sample has 55,000 to 75,000 clones on record, approximately 95% of them singletons. 7% of the sample rests with the top ten.

The sequencing sample was made of PBMCs. The receptor comes from a woman aged 18-35 years in good health and CMV-seropositive. The rearrangement joined TRBV27 to TRBJ1-2; 7 bases in the junction line up with TRBD1. The sequence in DNA is TGTGCCAGCAGAAAAAGGGGTCCAACAGGGGCGGGGAACTATGGCTACACCTTC. It specifies CASRKRGPTGAGNYGYTF.